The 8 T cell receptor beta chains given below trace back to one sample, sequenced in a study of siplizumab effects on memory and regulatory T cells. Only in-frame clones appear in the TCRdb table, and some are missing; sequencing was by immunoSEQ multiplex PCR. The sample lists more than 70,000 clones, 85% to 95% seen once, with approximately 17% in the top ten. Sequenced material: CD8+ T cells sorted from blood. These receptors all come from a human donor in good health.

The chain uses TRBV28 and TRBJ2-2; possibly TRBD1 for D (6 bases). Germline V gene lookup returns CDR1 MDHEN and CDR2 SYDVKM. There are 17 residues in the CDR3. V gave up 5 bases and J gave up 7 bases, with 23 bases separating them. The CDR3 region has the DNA TGTGCCAGCAGTCTCCCCCCCGGGACACCTGAATACGGGGAGCTGTTTTTT. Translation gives CASSLPPGTPEYGELFF.

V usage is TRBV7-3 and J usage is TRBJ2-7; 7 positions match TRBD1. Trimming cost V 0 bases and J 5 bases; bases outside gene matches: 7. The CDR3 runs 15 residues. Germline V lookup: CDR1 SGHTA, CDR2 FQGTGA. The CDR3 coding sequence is TGTGCCAGCAGCTTAACTAGGGGGCGCATCCACGAGCAGTACTTC. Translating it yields CASSLTRGRIHEQYF.

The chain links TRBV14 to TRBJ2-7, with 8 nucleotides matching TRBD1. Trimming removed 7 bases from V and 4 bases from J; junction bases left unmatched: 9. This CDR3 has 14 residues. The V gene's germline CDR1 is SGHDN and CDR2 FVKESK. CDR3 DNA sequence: TGTGCCAGCACCGTAGGACAGGGCGCGTACGAGCAGTACTTC. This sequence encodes CASTVGQGAYEQYF.

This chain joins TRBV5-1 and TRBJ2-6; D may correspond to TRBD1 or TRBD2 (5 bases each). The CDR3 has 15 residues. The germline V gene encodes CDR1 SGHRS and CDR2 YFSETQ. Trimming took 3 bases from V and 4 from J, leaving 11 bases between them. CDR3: CASSSRGPGANVLTF. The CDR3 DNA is TGCGCCAGCAGCTCAAGGGGACCCGGGGCCAACGTCCTGACTTTC.

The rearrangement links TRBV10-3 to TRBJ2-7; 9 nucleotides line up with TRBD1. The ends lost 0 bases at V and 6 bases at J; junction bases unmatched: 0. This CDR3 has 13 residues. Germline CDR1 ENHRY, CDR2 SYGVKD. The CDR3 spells CAISESTGGEQYF. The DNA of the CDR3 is TGTGCCATCAGTGAGTCGACAGGGGGCGAGCAGTACTTC.

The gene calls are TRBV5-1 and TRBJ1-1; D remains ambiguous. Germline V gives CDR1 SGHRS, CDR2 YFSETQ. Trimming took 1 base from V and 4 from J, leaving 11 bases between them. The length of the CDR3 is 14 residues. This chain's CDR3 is CASSLTGTGTEAFF. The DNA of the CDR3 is TGCGCCAGCAGCTTGACGGGAACGGGCACTGAAGCTTTCTTT.

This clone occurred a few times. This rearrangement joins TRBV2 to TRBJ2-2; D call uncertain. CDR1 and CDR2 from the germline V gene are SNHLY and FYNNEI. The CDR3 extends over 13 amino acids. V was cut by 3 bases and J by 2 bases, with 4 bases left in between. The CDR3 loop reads CASSDQNTGELFF. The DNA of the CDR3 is TGTGCCAGCAGTGACCAAAACACCGGGGAGCTGTTTTTT.

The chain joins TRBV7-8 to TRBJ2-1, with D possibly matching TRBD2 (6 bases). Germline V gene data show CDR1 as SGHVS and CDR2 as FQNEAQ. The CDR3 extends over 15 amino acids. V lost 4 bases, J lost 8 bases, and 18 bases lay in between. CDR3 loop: CASSSPTTRQDEQFF. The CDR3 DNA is TGTGCCAGCAGCTCACCCACGACTAGACAAGATGAGCAGTTCTTC.